The rows below give T cell receptor beta chains drawn from one sample of a study of cytomegalovirus exposure and HLA in healthy donors. Profiled with immunoSEQ multiplex PCR; TCRdb holds only in-frame clones, not every one. Here the sample spans some 75,000 clones, roughly 96% being singletons. Sequencing was done on a sample of PBMCs. Receptor source: a woman aged 18-35 years in good health and CMV-seronegative. Both conserved end residues are part of each CDR3. Each record gives: D gene, V gene, J gene, CDR3 protein. D genes are given only for firm matches.

.	TRBV7-8	TRBJ1-6	CASSPGLRNSPLHF
TRBD2	TRBV6-1	TRBJ2-1	CASRVGLAGLDEQFF
.	TRBV29-1	TRBJ2-7	CSVYAVSSSYEQYF
.	TRBV27	TRBJ2-7	CASSSRLGVLFEQYF
TRBD1	TRBV5-1	TRBJ2-3	CASSAGQDYTDTQYF
.	TRBV2	TRBJ1-6	CASSDSGGNSPLHF
TRBD1	TRBV19	TRBJ1-1	CASSLWGQGGTEAFF
TRBD2	TRBV5-6	TRBJ2-1	CASSLGGTSGYNEQFF
TRBD1	TRBV7-9	TRBJ2-1	CATVDRNSYNEQFF
TRBD2	TRBV7-9	TRBJ2-7	CASSLTGGREPGEQYF
TRBD1	TRBV2	TRBJ1-5	CASTLDGTAHQPQHF
TRBD1	TRBV10-1	TRBJ2-7	CASSEYGTDRYF
TRBD2	TRBV13	TRBJ2-7	CASSFRAGGHEQYF
.	TRBV10-1	TRBJ2-7	CASKSSDVSEQYF
.	TRBV27	TRBJ2-1	CASRSSTSYNEQFF
.	TRBV7-9	TRBJ2-7	CASSLGHEYYEQYF
TRBD1	TRBV7-7	TRBJ1-3	CAKLDRGYSGNTIYF
.	TRBV11-2	TRBJ2-1	CASRITGGLSYNEQFF
TRBD2	TRBV27	TRBJ2-7	CASASPGRSYEQYF
TRBD2	TRBV28	TRBJ2-1	CASSFRTSDEQFF
.	TRBV18	TRBJ2-7	CASSPVGGGEDEQYF
.	TRBV21-1	TRBJ2-3	CASSKWDLYYTSGRAQDTQYF
.	TRBV4-1	TRBJ1-2	CASSQDREDNGYTF
TRBD1	TRBV6-5	TRBJ1-4	CASSYGTGGRDEKLFF
.	TRBV7-2	TRBJ2-7	CASSLERETRCYF
TRBD2	TRBV27	TRBJ2-4	CASGGSGRNIQYF
.	TRBV11-1	TRBJ1-5	CASSLGHGNQPQHF
TRBD1	TRBV14	TRBJ2-1	CASSHLGQGGYNEQFF
.	TRBV7-6	TRBJ1-3	CASIADSGNTIYF
TRBD1	TRBV27	TRBJ1-5	CASSHGQGDQPQHF
.	TRBV28	TRBJ1-2	CASTLGGLGYGYTF
.	TRBV28	TRBJ1-1	CASSLTGQMNTEAFF
TRBD1	TRBV19	TRBJ1-1	CASSPGGRGGNTEAFF
TRBD2	TRBV25-1	TRBJ2-1	CASSVGGSPYGEQFF
.	TRBV7-2	TRBJ2-1	CASSHFAESYNEQFF
.	TRBV9	TRBJ2-7	CASSGGGGAYEQYF
.	TRBV7-7	TRBJ2-1	CATSRNRESYNEQFF
TRBD2	TRBV27	TRBJ2-5	CASSSGLAEMETQYF
TRBD1	TRBV6-5	TRBJ1-5	CASRRDRGGSQPQHF
.	TRBV4-1	TRBJ1-1	CASSHDILNTEAFF
.	TRBV9	TRBJ1-2	CASSVARGRDGYTF
.	TRBV6-5	TRBJ2-7	CASSYSSVTYEQYF